The T cell receptor (beta chain) described here comes from a study of CD8 T cells in ankylosing spondylitis. The study, taken as a whole, reports: Some of these motif variants have turned up before, in reports on reactive arthritis synovial fluid and blood. Disease-linked clones, CD8+, were relatively rare in peripheral blood.

Libraries for TCR beta were made by quantitative 5'-RACE with molecular barcodes. TCRdb called the 5' RACE reads again in MiXCR, with one record for every CDR3 protein. Counted here are about 240,000 distinct CDR3 sequences, 8.6% occurring once; the ten biggest clones make up almost 7%. This clonotype showed up many times. Antigen specificity is unknown. V dropped 0 bases and J dropped 2 bases, with 11 bases sitting between them. Germline loops: CDR1 LGHDT, CDR2 YNNKEL (reference sequence). CDR3 length: 16 amino acids. The source material was blood, either unsorted or a sorted T cell fraction (not recorded which). The chain couples TRBV3-1 to TRBJ2-1, with D tentatively TRBD1 (6 bases). The receptor was isolated from a male donor with ankylosing spondylitis or in good health (not recorded which). CDR3 DNA: TGTGCCAGCAGCCAAGATTTGGGGGCAACCTACAATGAGCAGTTCTTC. As protein: CASSQDLGATYNEQFF.